This T cell receptor (beta chain) was captured in a study of T cell changes during pregnancy in multiple sclerosis. Germline CDR1 reads MNHNY; CDR2 reads SVGAGI (reference sequence). CDR3 length equals 15 residues. The trim removed 5 bases at V and 6 bases at J, leaving 9 bases unmatched. Assay used: immunoSEQ multiplex PCR; TCRdb lists only in-frame clones, some missing. The data hold about 57,000 clones, with about 91% observed a single time. The genes are TRBV6-6 and TRBJ2-1; TRBD1 agrees at 8 bases. The sequence derives from a female donor in good health, enrolled as a control in a pregnancy study. The specimen was peripheral blood, collected after pregnancy. The CDR3: CASSGMSTGGNEQFF. The CDR3 coding sequence is TGTGCCAGCAGTGGCATGAGTACAGGGGGCAATGAGCAGTTCTTC.